The next 21 T cell receptor beta chains were all read from a single sample in a study of blood T cell repertoires in COVID-19. TCRdb's copy holds only in-frame clones and misses some; the assay was immunoSEQ multiplex PCR. The sample lists about 270,000 clones, approximately 86% seen once, with 8.5% to 10% in the top ten. The sample consisted of peripheral blood. These receptors came from a middle-aged man who had recovered from COVID-19.

V usage is TRBV19 and J usage is TRBJ2-2; possibly TRBD1 for D (5 bases). The ends were cut back, 5 bases at V and 2 bases at J, with 9 bases in the middle. The V gene's germline CDR1 is LNHDA and CDR2 SQIVND (reference sequence). The CDR3 spans 14 residues. The CDR3, as DNA: TGTGCCAGTAGTTACAGGAGAAACACCGGGGAGCTGTTTTTT. Translated: CASSYRRNTGELFF.

The chain recombines TRBV19 with TRBJ1-1; D unresolved. Trimming pared 7 bases from V and 4 bases from J, leaving 10 bases between. The CDR3 totals 12 residues. The germline V gene encodes CDR1 LNHDA and CDR2 SQIVND (reference sequence). CDR3 sequence (DNA): TGTGCCAGTAATTGGAGAGGCACTGAAGCTTTCTTT. This codes for CASNWRGTEAFF.

The V gene is TRBV30, the J gene TRBJ1-5; D gene ambiguous. The CDR3 totals 15 residues. Germline loops: CDR1 GTSNPN, CDR2 SVGIG (reference sequence). V lost 2 bases to trimming and J lost 1 base, with 12 bases between them. CDR3 DNA sequence: TGTGCCTGGAGTTTTCGAGCGGACAGCAATCAGCCCCAGCATTTT. Its protein product is CAWSFRADSNQPQHF.

The rearrangement uses TRBV4-1 and TRBJ2-5; D is perhaps TRBD2 (5 bases). The CDR3 is made up of 15 amino acids. Germline V lookup: CDR1 MGHRA, CDR2 YSYEKL. The V end was cut by 0 bases, the J end by 5 bases, with 13 bases between. The DNA of the CDR3 is TGCGCCAGCAGCCAAGATTTTTTGCGCGGGGAGACCCAGTACTTC. It encodes CASSQDFLRGETQYF.

The gene calls are TRBV6-5 and TRBJ1-1, with TRBD1 matching 9 bases. CDR3 length: 15 amino acids. The ends lost 4 bases at V and 4 bases at J; junction bases unmatched: 7. CDR1 and CDR2 (germline): MNHEY, SVGAGI. Written as DNA, the CDR3 is TGTGCCAGCAGTTTCCAGGGACAGGGTAGCACTGAAGCTTTCTTT. Protein sequence: CASSFQGQGSTEAFF.

V usage is TRBV9 and J usage is TRBJ2-2, with TRBD2 identical over 10 bases. The CDR3 contains 16 residues. Germline-derived CDR1 and CDR2 are SGDLS and YYNGEE. V was pared by 5 bases and J by 1 base, with 5 bases of the junction left unmatched. The CDR3 loop reads CASSLGLARNTGELFF. CDR3 coding DNA: TGTGCCAGCAGTCTGGGACTAGCGAGGAACACCGGGGAGCTGTTTTTT. The complete variable domain, with remaining parts taken from reference TRBV9 and TRBJ2-2, reads DSGVTQTPKHLITATGQRVTLRCSPRSGDLSVYWYQQSLDQGLQFLIQYYNGEERAKGNILERFSAQQFPDLHSELNLSSLELGDSALYFCASSLGLARNTGELFFGEGSRLTVL.

The rearrangement uses TRBV5-8 and TRBJ2-1; a possible D gene is TRBD1 (5 bases). V lost 4 bases and J lost 3, with 11 bases in between. The CDR3 runs to 14 residues. Looked up from germline, CDR1 is SGHTS and CDR2 is YDEGEE. For the CDR3, the DNA is TGTGCCAGCAGCCCCTCAGGGATCTACAATGAGCAGTTCTTC. Its translation is CASSPSGIYNEQFF.

V gene TRBV4-2 combines with J gene TRBJ2-7; maybe TRBD2 (6 bases). V lost 3 bases and J lost 5, with 20 bases in between. This CDR3 region has 16 residues. Germline loops: CDR1 LGHNA, CDR2 YNFKEQ. DNA of the CDR3: TGTGCCAGCAGCCAGGGGACTGGAAGCCTTTTAGACGAGCAGTACTTC. Encoded protein: CASSQGTGSLLDEQYF.

The J gene is TRBJ2-7, the V gene TRBV2, with D maybe TRBD1 (6 bases). Germline loops: CDR1 SNHLY, CDR2 FYNNEI. The germline V and J ends were trimmed by 7 bases and 6 bases, with 19 bases remaining between them. The CDR3 is made up of 14 amino acids. CDR3 sequence: CASTPRGHTLEQYF. In nucleotides, the CDR3 is TGTGCCAGCACCCCTAGGGGACATACTCTCGAGCAGTACTTC.

The sample holds a few counts of this clone. The chain uses TRBV12-3 or TRBV12-4 and TRBJ2-3; D uncertain. The V gene lost 5 bases and the J gene lost 2 bases, with 8 bases spanning the gap. There are 13 residues in the CDR3. The CDR3, as DNA: TGTGCCAGCAGTCCATACAACACAGATACGCAGTATTTT. Translation: CASSPYNTDTQYF.

The CDR3 loop reads CATSRAGGSGNQPQHF. The CDR3 nucleotides are TGTGCCACCAGCAGAGCTGGGGGCTCGGGCAATCAGCCCCAGCATTTT. This chain links TRBV15 with TRBJ1-5, with a possible D match to TRBD1 (6 bases). Trimming cost V 1 base and J 2 bases, with 12 bases left between them. Per the germline V gene, CDR1 is LNHNV and CDR2 is YYDKDF (reference sequence). This CDR3 comprises 16 residues.

The chain recombines TRBV6-5 with TRBJ1-2; 7 nucleotides agree with TRBD1. In germline, CDR1 is MNHEY, CDR2 SVGAGI. The CDR3 covers 15 residues. V dropped 5 bases and J dropped 5; count of bases not matched to a gene: 11. CDR3 bases: TGTGCCAGCAGTAAGGGGACAGAACAAACTTATGGCTACACCTTC. It specifies CASSKGTEQTYGYTF.

In DNA, the CDR3 is TGTGCCAGCAGCGTAGGGTCTGGGGACAGCTATGGCTACACCTTC. It translates to CASSVGSGDSYGYTF. The chain employs TRBV9 and TRBJ1-2, with 7 bases fitting TRBD1. The CDR3 has 15 amino acids. V lost 0 bases, J lost 4 bases, and 6 bases stayed unmatched. From germline, CDR1 is SGDLS and CDR2 YYNGEE.

The gene calls are TRBV6-1 and TRBJ2-3; D is unresolved. CDR1 MNHNS and CDR2 SASEGT come from the germline V gene. The CDR3 is 12 residues long. Trimming shortened V by 3 bases and J by 9 bases, and 10 bases separated the two germline ends. The CDR3 DNA is TGTGCCAGCAGTGACCTCCTAGGCACGCAGTATTTT. Encoded protein: CASSDLLGTQYF.

The rearrangement links TRBV19 to TRBJ2-5; possibly TRBD1 for D (6 bases). CDR1 and CDR2 (germline): LNHDA, SQIVND (reference sequence). Between the trimmed V and J ends, which lost 5 bases and 4 bases, there was a span of 14 bases. The CDR3 contains 14 residues. The CDR3 spells CASSLQGRGETQYF. Here the CDR3 DNA reads TGTGCCAGTAGTTTACAGGGAAGGGGAGAGACCCAGTACTTC. Based on the CDR3 plus reference TRBV19 and TRBJ2-5, the full variable domain is DGGITQSPKYLFRKEGQNVTLSCEQNLNHDAMYWYRQDPGQGLRLIYYSQIVNDFQKGDIAEGYSVSREKKESFPLTVTSAQKNPTAFYLCASSLQGRGETQYFGPGTRLLVL.

This chain links TRBV11-3 with TRBJ2-7; D gene ambiguous. Per germline, CDR1 SGHNT and CDR2 YENEEA. Trimming took 5 bases from V and 7 from J, leaving 15 bases between them. The CDR3 is 13 residues long. In DNA, the CDR3 is TGTGCCAGCAGCCCCAGGCTAAGTGGGGAGCAGTACTTC. It codes for CASSPRLSGEQYF. The full variable domain, completed using reference TRBV11-3 and TRBJ2-7, is EAGVVQSPRYKIIEKKQPVAFWCNPISGHNTLYWYLQNLGQGPELLIRYENEEAVDDSQLPKDRFSAERLKGVDSTLKIQPAELGDSAVYLCASSPRLSGEQYFGPGTRLTVT.

The chain joins TRBV5-1 to TRBJ1-2; possibly TRBD1 for D (5 bases). This CDR3 region has 14 residues. Germline values: CDR1 SGHRS, CDR2 YFSETQ. Trimming cost V 0 bases and J 3 bases, with 9 bases left between them. In nucleotides, the CDR3 is TGCGCCAGCAGCTTGGGGGTAGGGGACTATGGCTACACCTTC. Its protein is CASSLGVGDYGYTF. The full variable domain, in which reference TRBV5-1 and TRBJ1-2 provide the parts outside the CDR3, is KAGVTQTPRYLIKTRGQQVTLSCSPISGHRSVSWYQQTPGQGLQFLFEYFSETQRNKGNFPGRFSGRQFSNSRSEMNVSTLELGDSALYLCASSLGVGDYGYTFGSGTRLTVV.

In this sample, this clone turned up a few times. The rearrangement uses TRBV11-2 and TRBJ1-6, with D possibly being TRBD1 (5 bases). Germline assignment: CDR1 SGHAT and CDR2 FQNNGV. The CDR3 covers 18 residues. Trimming removed 4 bases from V and 4 bases from J, with 20 bases in between. The CDR3 protein is CASSSGGDTPRYNSPLHF. The CDR3 coding sequence is TGTGCCAGCAGCTCCGGGGGTGACACACCCAGATATAATTCACCCCTCCACTTT.

V and J are TRBV19 and TRBJ2-1; 11 bases are a match to TRBD2. The J segment lost 4 bases and the V segment lost 2 bases, leaving 4 bases of the junction unmatched. CDR1 is LNHDA and CDR2 is SQIVND in the germline V gene (reference sequence). The CDR3 has 16 residues. The CDR3 DNA follows: TGTGCCAGTAGTATAAGGGGACTAGCGGATTACAATGAGCAGTTCTTC. Residues: CASSIRGLADYNEQFF.

This chain connects TRBV6-9 to TRBJ1-1; TRBD1 matches 12 bases. Germline loops: CDR1 MNHGY, CDR2 SVAAGI. V shed 4 bases, J shed 3 bases, and the junction held 6 bases outside the gene matches. The CDR3 consists of 16 residues. The CDR3 DNA is TGTGCCAGCAGTTTAGGGACAGGGGGCGAGGACACTGAAGCTTTCTTT. It yields the protein CASSLGTGGEDTEAFF.

J is TRBJ2-1 and V is TRBV7-2, with D perhaps matching TRBD1 (5 bases). This CDR3 comprises 12 residues. Germline V gene sequence: CDR1 SGHTA, CDR2 FQGNSA. Trimming removed 8 bases from V and 8 bases from J, with 13 bases in between. CDR3 nucleotides: TGTGCCAGCCGACAGAATAAGGATGAGCAGTTCTTC. Amino acid sequence: CASRQNKDEQFF.